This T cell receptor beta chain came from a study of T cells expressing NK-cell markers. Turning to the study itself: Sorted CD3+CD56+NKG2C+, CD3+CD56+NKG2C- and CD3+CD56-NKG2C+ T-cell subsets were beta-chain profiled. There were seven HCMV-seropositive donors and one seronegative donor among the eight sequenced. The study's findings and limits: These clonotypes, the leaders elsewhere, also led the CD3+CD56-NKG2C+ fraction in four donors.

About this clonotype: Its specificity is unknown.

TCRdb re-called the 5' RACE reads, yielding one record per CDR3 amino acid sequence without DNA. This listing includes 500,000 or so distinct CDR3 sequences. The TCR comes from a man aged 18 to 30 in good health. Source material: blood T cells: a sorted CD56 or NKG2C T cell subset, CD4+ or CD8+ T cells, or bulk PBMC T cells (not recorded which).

CDR3 region: CASSPLASLNEQFF. The V gene is TRBV3-1, the J gene TRBJ2-1. Germline V gives CDR1 LGHDT, CDR2 YNNKEL (reference sequence). The CDR3 runs to 14 residues.